The rows below give T cell receptor beta chains drawn from one sample of a study of T cell clones after liver transplantation. Assay used: immunoSEQ multiplex PCR; TCRdb lists only in-frame clones, some missing. The table shows 20,000 to 30,000 clones, with around 63% occurring only once. The sample here was CD4+ T cells from blood, taken before liver transplant. Source of these receptors: a human donor who received a liver transplant. Both conserved end residues are part of each CDR3. The order of the fields is V gene, J gene, clone size, D gene, CDR3 protein, CDR3 DNA. A D gene is named only where the DNA matches it firmly. The size field is filled for only some rows; it gives once, few, many or a size class.

>TRBV28|TRBJ1-6|-|-
CASSLSPGGHSSPLHF
TGTGCCAGCAGTTTGTCCCCCGGGGGCCATAGTTCACCCCTCCACTTT
>TRBV11-2|TRBJ2-3|-|TRBD2
CASSFGQLAGDDTQYF
TGTGCCAGCAGCTTTGGGCAACTAGCGGGAGATGATACGCAGTATTTT
>TRBV14|TRBJ2-2|few|-
CASSLGRTGELFF
TGTGCCAGCAGCCTCGGACGAACCGGGGAGCTGTTTTTT
>TRBV7-7|TRBJ2-5|few|TRBD2
CASSLWVGEGETQYF
TGTGCTAGCAGCTTATGGGTAGGGGAGGGAGAGACCCAGTACTTC
>TRBV7-2|TRBJ1-2|few|-
CASSFRTDYGYTF
TGTGCCAGCAGCTTCCGGACAGACTATGGCTACACCTTC
>TRBV6-6|TRBJ1-1|-|-
CASSSLGGATEAFF
TGTGCCAGCAGTTCCCTCGGGGGTGCCACTGAAGCTTTCTTT
>TRBV7-8|TRBJ1-2|-|TRBD1
CASSLRDRDYGYTF
TGTGCCAGCAGCTTGCGCGACAGGGACTATGGCTACACCTTC
>TRBV5-6|TRBJ1-1|medium-sized|TRBD1
CASSFWRGRRNTEAFF
TGTGCCAGCAGCTTTTGGAGGGGGCGAAGGAACACTGAAGCTTTCTTT
>TRBV11-3|TRBJ2-5|-|TRBD2
CASSPGLVQETQYF
TGTGCCAGCAGCCCCGGACTAGTCCAAGAGACCCAGTACTTC
>TRBV6-5|TRBJ2-3|-|TRBD1
CASSYAGTGGVDTQYF
TGTGCCAGCAGTTATGCCGGGACAGGCGGTGTAGATACGCAGTATTTT
>TRBV5-5|TRBJ1-1|-|-
CASSFELNSEAFF
TGTGCCAGCAGCTTTGAACTAAACTCTGAAGCTTTCTTT
>TRBV11-3|TRBJ2-1|-|-
CASSLARATNEQFF
TGTGCCAGCAGCTTAGCCAGGGCCACGAATGAGCAGTTCTTC
>TRBV7-9|TRBJ1-2|few|-
CASSLEGSGYTF
TGTGCCAGCAGCTTAGAAGGTAGTGGCTACACCTTC
>TRBV6-1|TRBJ1-2|-|-
CASSEVSGVGGYTF
TGTGCCAGCAGTGAAGTGTCAGGGGTAGGTGGCTACACCTTC
>TRBV7-9|TRBJ1-1|-|-
CASSLQNTEAFF
TGTGCCAGCAGCTTACAGAACACTGAAGCTTTCTTT
>TRBV6-1|TRBJ1-3|-|-
CASSDWGSTGNTIYF
TGTGCCAGCAGTGATTGGGGTAGCACTGGAAACACCATATATTTT
>TRBV5-6|TRBJ1-6|-|-
CASSLGAGGQRNSPLHF
TGTGCCAGCAGCTTGGGCGCGGGGGGACAAAGAAATTCACCCCTCCACTTT
>TRBV5-4|TRBJ2-3|-|-
CASSDRASADTQYF
TGTGCCAGCAGCGACAGGGCTAGCGCAGATACGCAGTATTTT
>TRBV25-1|TRBJ1-4|-|-
CASQRSSGSNEKLFF
TGTGCCAGCCAGCGTTCTTCGGGGAGTAATGAAAAACTGTTTTTT
>TRBV18|TRBJ1-2|-|TRBD1
CASSHGTGLSGYTF
TGTGCCAGCTCACATGGGACAGGGCTTAGTGGCTACACCTTC